A selection of T cell receptor beta chains follows, all from one sample in a study of Ad26.COV2.S vaccination and SARS-CoV-2 variants. Only in-frame clones appear in the TCRdb table, and some are missing; sequencing was by immunoSEQ multiplex PCR. The table lists approximately 340,000 clones, about 91% of them singletons. The sample consisted of peripheral blood, taken after recovery from COVID-19. The origin of the receptors is a human donor who had recovered from COVID-19. The CDR3 runs from the conserved cysteine through the conserved F or W. Each record gives: J gene, clone size, D gene, V gene, CDR3 protein, CDR3 DNA. A D gene is named only where the DNA matches it firmly. Rows may omit the clone size; those that give it use once, few, many or a size class.

>TRBJ1-2|.|TRBD1|TRBV24-1
CATSEPRDRGNYGYTF
TGTGCCACCAGTGAACCCCGGGACAGGGGTAACTATGGCTACACCTTC
>TRBJ2-5|.|.|TRBV4-1
CASSQDTRGRETQYF
TGCGCCAGCAGCCAAGATACGCGGGGTCGAGAGACCCAGTACTTC
>TRBJ2-7|.|.|TRBV5-8
CASAYEQYF
TGTGCCTCGGCCTACGAGCAGTACTTC
>TRBJ1-6|.|.|TRBV6-5
CASNSGAVNNSPLHF
TGTGCCAGCAATTCAGGGGCCGTCAATAATTCACCCCTCCACTTT
>TRBJ2-3|.|.|TRBV3-1/TRBV3-2
CASSQAKGHTQYF
TGTGCCAGCAGCCAAGCGAAGGGGCATACGCAGTATTTT
>TRBJ2-1|.|.|TRBV4-1
CASSQTAGHANEQFF
TGCGCCAGCAGCCAGACCGCCGGACATGCCAATGAGCAGTTCTTC
>TRBJ1-5|.|.|TRBV27
CASSLSRNQPQHF
TGTGCCAGCAGTTTAAGCCGTAATCAGCCCCAGCATTTT
>TRBJ2-1|.|TRBD2|TRBV5-1
CASSSYGGGGIIHNEQFF
TGCGCCAGCAGCTCCTATGGGGGCGGGGGGATAATCCACAATGAGCAGTTCTTC
>TRBJ2-7|.|.|TRBV3-1/TRBV3-2
CASSQLSSSYEQYF
TGTGCCAGCAGCCAACTGTCGTCGAGTTACGAGCAGTACTTC
>TRBJ1-6|.|.|TRBV28
CASSLNAGPLISPLHF
TGTGCCAGCAGTTTAAATGCAGGCCCCCTCATATCACCCCTCCACTTT
>TRBJ1-2|.|TRBD1|TRBV7-9
CASSLEVTGGDGYTF
TGTGCCAGCAGCTTAGAGGTGACAGGGGGCGATGGCTACACCTTC
>TRBJ2-6|.|.|TRBV9
CASSIDPGEDGSGANVLTF
TGTGCCAGCAGCATCGACCCAGGGGAAGACGGCTCTGGGGCCAACGTCCTGACTTTC
>TRBJ2-3|.|.|TRBV15
CATSGYNKGTDTQYF
TGTGCCACCAGCGGCTACAACAAGGGTACAGATACGCAGTATTTT
>TRBJ2-3|.|.|TRBV7-9
CASSRRGPTDTQYF
TGTGCCAGCAGCCGCAGGGGCCCCACAGATACGCAGTATTTT
>TRBJ1-5|.|.|TRBV6-5
CASKQVNNQPQHF
TGTGCCAGCAAGCAGGTCAACAATCAGCCCCAGCATTTT
>TRBJ2-1|.|TRBD2|TRBV2
CASSETSGVYEQFF
TGTGCCAGCAGTGAGACTAGCGGGGTTTATGAGCAGTTCTTC
>TRBJ1-1|.|.|TRBV5-1
CASSLARRNTEAFF
TGCGCCAGCAGCTTGGCCCGCAGGAACACTGAAGCTTTCTTT
>TRBJ1-2|.|.|TRBV20-1
CRTDNYGYTF
TGCAGGACTGATAACTATGGCTACACCTTC
>TRBJ2-7|.|.|TRBV6-5
CASRAGTLPYEQYF
TGTGCCAGCAGAGCCGGGACACTGCCCTACGAGCAGTACTTC
>TRBJ1-1|once|.|TRBV9
CASSVGGVGEAFF
TGTGCCAGCAGCGTAGGGGGGGTAGGTGAAGCTTTCTTT
>TRBJ1-5|.|.|TRBV5-6
CASSLTQSNQPQHF
TGTGCCAGCAGCTTGACGCAGAGCAATCAGCCCCAGCATTTT
>TRBJ2-3|.|.|TRBV6-5
CASSRGDDTDTQYF
TGTGCCAGCAGTCGCGGGGACGACACAGATACGCAGTATTTT
>TRBJ2-7|.|.|TRBV12-3/TRBV12-4
CASSLHSSYEQYF
TGTGCCAGCAGTTTGCACAGCTCCTACGAGCAGTACTTC
>TRBJ1-4|.|.|TRBV3-1/TRBV3-2
CASSQRINEKLFF
TGTGCCAGCAGCCAAAGGATTAATGAAAAACTGTTTTTT
>TRBJ1-5|.|.|TRBV11-2
CASSRGGLSRPQHF
TGTGCCAGCAGCCGCGGGGGGTTATCCCGGCCCCAGCATTTT
>TRBJ2-2|.|.|TRBV7-9
CASSLSKGTDTGELFF
TGTGCCAGCAGCTTATCTAAGGGAACGGACACCGGGGAGCTGTTTTTT
>TRBJ2-3|.|.|TRBV9
CASSVGKGWADTQYF
TGTGCCAGCAGCGTAGGAAAGGGTTGGGCAGATACGCAGTATTTT
>TRBJ2-5|.|.|TRBV12-3/TRBV12-4
CASSFGSQETQYF
TGTGCCAGCAGTTTCGGGTCGCAAGAGACCCAGTACTTC
>TRBJ2-6|.|.|TRBV4-1
CASNQGLGTGANVLTF
TGCGCCAGCAACCAAGGGTTAGGAACTGGGGCCAACGTCCTGACTTTC
>TRBJ2-5|.|.|TRBV6-5
CASSAEVYQETQYF
TGTGCCAGCAGCGCAGAAGTTTACCAAGAGACCCAGTACTTC
>TRBJ1-1|.|.|TRBV5-1
CASSQSQGRTEAFF
TGCGCCAGCAGCCAATCACAGGGCCGCACTGAAGCTTTCTTT
>TRBJ2-1|.|.|TRBV5-4
CASSFDRSSYNEQFF
TGTGCCAGCAGCTTTGACAGGAGCTCCTACAATGAGCAGTTCTTC
>TRBJ2-3|.|TRBD2|TRBV27
CAIRRSGGVDTQYF
TGTGCCATTCGGCGGTCGGGGGGGGTGGATACGCAGTATTTT
>TRBJ1-4|.|.|TRBV5-1
CASRGDQGANEKLFF
TGCGCCAGCAGAGGGGATCAGGGCGCTAATGAAAAACTGTTTTTT
>TRBJ2-3|.|.|TRBV29-1
CSVVDGATSTDTQYF
TGCAGCGTTGTTGACGGAGCCACTAGCACAGATACGCAGTATTTT
>TRBJ2-1|.|.|TRBV14
CASSLQWISSEQFF
TGTGCCAGCAGCCTCCAGTGGATTAGTAGTGAGCAGTTCTTC
>TRBJ1-1|.|.|TRBV7-2
CASSSGPMNTEAFF
TGTGCCAGCAGCTCCGGACCAATGAACACTGAAGCTTTCTTT
>TRBJ1-2|.|.|TRBV11-2
CASSLVARGLMGGYTF
TGTGCCAGCAGCTTGGTGGCACGGGGTCTAATGGGTGGCTACACCTTC
>TRBJ1-1|few|.|TRBV6-5
CASSYSTNTEAFF
TGTGCCAGCAGTTACTCGACTAACACTGAAGCTTTCTTT
>TRBJ1-1|.|.|TRBV3-1/TRBV3-2
CASSQGGGYTEAFF
TGTGCCAGCAGCCAGGGAGGAGGGTACACTGAAGCTTTCTTT
>TRBJ2-5|.|.|TRBV6-5
CASSYSRVTLQETQYF
TGTGCCAGCAGTTATTCCAGGGTGACCCTCCAAGAGACCCAGTACTTC
>TRBJ2-5|.|TRBD2|TRBV10-2
CASSSLSIAGGETQYF
TGCGCCAGCAGTAGTCTTTCTATAGCGGGGGGTGAGACCCAGTACTTC
>TRBJ1-3|.|.|TRBV7-9
CASRQGVNTIYF
TGTGCCAGCAGGCAAGGGGTAAACACCATATATTTT
>TRBJ1-6|.|TRBD1|TRBV6-5
CASSYTGADSPLHF
TGTGCCAGCAGTTACACAGGGGCGGATTCACCCCTCCACTTT
>TRBJ2-3|.|.|TRBV2
CASRFTSPPDRPQSTDTQYF
TGTGCCAGCAGATTTACGAGCCCTCCCGATCGGCCCCAAAGCACAGATACGCAGTATTTT
>TRBJ1-5|once|TRBD1|TRBV3-1/TRBV3-2
CASSGQGARGDSNQPQHF
TGTGCCAGCAGCGGCCAGGGGGCGCGGGGGGATAGCAATCAGCCCCAGCATTTT
>TRBJ2-2|many|.|TRBV25-1
CASSDHRDTGELFF
TGTGCCAGCAGTGACCACAGGGACACCGGGGAGCTGTTTTTT
>TRBJ2-6|once|TRBD1|TRBV19
CASSIVGGQVSGANVLTF
TGTGCCAGTAGTATAGTCGGTGGACAGGTATCTGGGGCCAACGTCCTGACTTTC
>TRBJ1-3|.|.|TRBV18
CASSPRTVSGNTIYF
TGTGCCAGCTCACCAAGGACGGTCTCTGGAAACACCATATATTTT
>TRBJ1-5|.|.|TRBV25-1
CASSAGGNQPQHF
TGTGCCAGCAGTGCTGGGGGCAATCAGCCCCAGCATTTT
>TRBJ2-5|.|.|TRBV7-2
CASTRWGRVEETQYF
TGTGCCAGCACCCGTTGGGGGCGCGTTGAAGAGACCCAGTACTTC
>TRBJ1-5|.|.|TRBV15
CATRRGEDSNQPQHF
TGTGCCACCCGAAGAGGAGAAGATAGCAATCAGCCCCAGCATTTT